Below, 11 T cell receptor beta chains from the same sample are listed, as sequenced in a study of T cells after yellow fever vaccination. TCRdb used MiXCR to reprocess the 5' RACE reads, holding one entry per CDR3 protein. The table includes about 57,000 distinct CDR3 sequences, less than 8.5% detected once. Sequencing used CD8+ T cells sorted from PBMCs, obtained 15 days after the yellow fever booster vaccination. These receptors were taken from a man aged 30 to 45 who received the YFV17D yellow fever vaccine.

This clonotype showed up many times. In DNA form, the CDR3 reads TGTGCCAGCAGCTTCGGGGAACGGATTGGGTCAGACATTCAGTACTTC. This translates into CASSFGERIGSDIQYF. The rearrangement uses TRBV5-6 and TRBJ2-4; D is possibly TRBD2 (5 bases). The ends were cut back, 2 bases at V and 8 bases at J, with 20 bases in the middle. Germline CDR1 reads SGHDT; CDR2 reads YYEEEE. There are 16 residues in the CDR3.

This clonotype was observed at least ten times. CDR3 loop: CASSQSTGELFF. The CDR3 DNA follows: TGTGCCAGCAGCCAATCCACCGGGGAGCTGTTTTTT. The chain combines TRBV9 with TRBJ2-2; no reliable D call. The V gene lost 4 bases and the J gene lost 4 bases, with 5 bases spanning the gap. The CDR3 contains 12 residues. Germline assignment: CDR1 SGDLS and CDR2 YYNGEE.

The table lists this clonotype with many counts. The J gene is TRBJ2-1, the V gene TRBV29-1, with D perhaps TRBD1 (6 bases). The CDR3 runs to 15 residues. The germline V gene encodes CDR1 SQVTM and CDR2 ANQGSEA. V dropped 3 bases and J dropped 0 bases, with 12 bases sitting between them. CDR3 nucleotides: TGCAGCGTTGATCGGACAGTTCGCTCCTACAATGAGCAGTTCTTC. Protein sequence: CSVDRTVRSYNEQFF.

This clonotype appeared many times. The V call is TRBV2, the J call TRBJ2-1, with 9 bases lining up with TRBD2. Germline V lookup: CDR1 SNHLY, CDR2 FYNNEI. CDR3 length equals 14 residues. With V trimmed by 6 bases and J by 9 bases, 9 bases remained unmatched. The CDR3 spells CASSVGLAFGEQFF. In nucleotides, the CDR3 is TGTGCCAGCAGCGTTGGACTAGCGTTCGGTGAGCAGTTCTTC.

This clonotype was seen only a few times. This chain connects TRBV5-1 to TRBJ2-5, with 8 bases matching TRBD2. Unmatched junction bases numbered 4, after V lost 7 bases and J lost 2 bases. The CDR3 is 13 amino acids. Per the germline V gene, CDR1 is SGHRS and CDR2 is YFSETQ. The CDR3 spells CASSGLGQETQYF. CDR3 sequence (DNA): TGCGCCAGCTCGGGACTAGGACAAGAGACCCAGTACTTC.

This clonotype was recorded many times. J is TRBJ2-5 and V is TRBV15; 7 nucleotides line up with TRBD1. Germline loops: CDR1 LNHNV, CDR2 YYDKDF (reference sequence). CDR3 length: 17 amino acids. J lost 2 bases, V lost 5 bases, and 14 bases had no gene match. CDR3 loop: CATSQTDRQGPQETQYF. The CDR3 DNA reads TGTGCCACCAGCCAAACCGACCGACAGGGACCACAAGAGACCCAGTACTTC. Supplemented by reference TRBV15 and TRBJ2-5, the full variable domain reads DAMVIQNPRYQVTQFGKPVTLSCSQTLNHNVMYWYQQKSSQAPKLLFHYYDKDFNNEADTPDNFQSRRPNTSFCFLDIRSPGLGDTAMYLCATSQTDRQGPQETQYFGPGTRLLVL.

This clonotype was seen many times. The chain combines TRBV3-1 with TRBJ2-1; D unresolved. CDR1 is LGHDT and CDR2 is YNNKEL in the germline V gene (reference sequence). The V end lost 3 bases, the J end lost 8 bases, and 14 bases lay between the germline ends. This CDR3 region has 14 residues. CDR3 nucleotide sequence: TGTGCCAGCAGCCAGAGGATTTGGCAAGATGAGCAGTTCTTC. This encodes CASSQRIWQDEQFF.

This clonotype was counted at least ten times. The chain joins TRBV29-1 to TRBJ2-1; D is perhaps TRBD1 or TRBD2 (6 bases each). The CDR3 covers 15 residues. Germline V gives CDR1 SQVTM, CDR2 ANQGSEA. The V end lost 1 base, the J end lost 6 bases, and 16 bases lay between the germline ends. For the CDR3, the DNA is TGCAGCGTTGAAGGGGGGGCCTTCCCCCTCAATGAGCAGTTCTTC. It yields the protein CSVEGGAFPLNEQFF.

In its sample, this clonotype was seen many times. This chain connects TRBV6-5 to TRBJ2-1, with TRBD2 matching 11 bases. The V and J ends lost 7 bases and 7 bases, in that order; junction bases with no gene match: 6. In germline, CDR1 is MNHEY, CDR2 SVGAGI. The CDR3 contains 14 residues. The CDR3 DNA is TGTGCCAGCATTAGTAGCGGGAGGGAAAATGAGCAGTTCTTC. Translating gives CASISSGRENEQFF.

This clonotype occurred many times. The chain links TRBV2 to TRBJ2-1; no clear D. V lost 9 bases and J 0 bases, leaving 15 bases between the germline ends. The CDR3 covers 15 residues. Germline values: CDR1 SNHLY, CDR2 FYNNEI. CDR3 loop: CASQLSKSSYNEQFF. In nucleotides, the CDR3 is TGTGCCAGTCAGCTCTCAAAGAGCTCCTACAATGAGCAGTTCTTC.

At least ten counts were recorded for this clonotype. CDR3 loop: CAWSITTLNTGELFF. CDR3 DNA sequence: TGTGCCTGGAGTATTACTACGCTGAACACCGGGGAGCTGTTTTTT. The V and J genes are TRBV30 and TRBJ2-2; D uncertain. The CDR3 runs to 15 residues. V lost 2 bases and J lost 1, with 11 bases in between. CDR1 is GTSNPN and CDR2 is SVGIG in the germline V gene (reference sequence). Full variable domain (missing parts from reference TRBV30 and TRBJ2-2): SQTIHQWPATLVQPVGSPLSLECTVEGTSNPNLYWYRQAAGRGLQLLFYSVGIGQISSEVPQNLSASRPQDRQFILSSKKLLLSDSGFYLCAWSITTLNTGELFFGEGSRLTVL.